This is a list of T cell receptor beta chains from one sample in a study of blood T cell repertoires in COVID-19. Produced via immunoSEQ multiplex PCR; TCRdb's table is partial and in-frame only. This sample carries roughly 81,000 clones, approximately 89% of them seen once, and the ten largest clones take more than 10%. Sequencing was carried out using peripheral blood. These TCRs come from a man in his 70s with active or convalescent COVID-19. Each CDR3 is given with its conserved first and last residue. The D gene is left open where the match is weak. A row's size may be missing; if present it is once, few, many or a size class.

J | size | D | V | CDR3 | DNA
TRBJ2-7 | - | - | TRBV15 | CATSRGSGYEQYF | TGTGCCACCAGCAGAGGTTCGGGCTACGAGCAGTACTTC
TRBJ1-2 | - | - | TRBV5-6 | CASSLLGQSYGYTF | TGTGCCAGCAGCTTGCTGGGACAAAGCTATGGCTACACCTTC
TRBJ1-4 | - | TRBD1 | TRBV5-1 | CASSLRAGGNEKLFF | TGCGCCAGCAGCTTGAGGGCAGGGGGTAATGAAAAACTGTTTTTT
TRBJ2-7 | - | TRBD1 | TRBV19 | CASSTLGTGEDYEQYF | TGTGCCAGTAGTACCCTCGGGACAGGGGAGGACTACGAGCAGTACTTC
TRBJ1-5 | - | - | TRBV6-5 | CASSGRDYQPQHF | TGTGCCAGCAGCGGCAGGGACTATCAGCCCCAGCATTTT
TRBJ1-1 | once | TRBD1 | TRBV6-2/TRBV6-3 | CASSYSRDRVTEAFF | TGTGCCAGCAGTTACTCGAGGGACAGGGTCACTGAAGCTTTCTTT
TRBJ1-2 | - | - | TRBV19 | CASSNLSGTRHGYTF | TGTGCCAGTAGTAATCTGTCAGGGACTCGTCATGGCTACACCTTC
TRBJ2-2 | - | - | TRBV7-3 | CASSMQSANTGELFF | TGTGCCAGCAGCATGCAAAGCGCGAACACCGGGGAGCTGTTTTTT
TRBJ2-3 | - | TRBD2 | TRBV5-4 | CASSRNGGAVGDTQYF | TGTGCCAGCAGCCGGAACGGGGGGGCCGTAGGAGATACGCAGTATTTT
TRBJ1-2 | - | - | TRBV5-1 | CASRNEGVYGYTF | TGCGCCAGCAGAAATGAGGGGGTCTATGGCTACACCTTC
TRBJ1-4 | once | - | TRBV6-6 | CASRLQGNEKLFF | TGTGCCAGCAGACTACAGGGTAATGAAAAACTGTTTTTT
TRBJ1-2 | - | TRBD1 | TRBV9 | CASSVGDSLVLRYGYTF | TGTGCCAGCAGCGTAGGGGACAGCCTAGTCCTGCGATATGGCTACACCTTC
TRBJ2-5 | - | TRBD2 | TRBV11-2 | CASSLSPGLITKTQYF | TGTGCCAGCAGCCTTTCTCCGGGACTAATAACTAAGACCCAGTACTTC
TRBJ2-1 | few | - | TRBV7-2 | CASSYRATSYNEQFF | TGTGCCAGCAGTTATCGAGCGACTTCCTACAATGAGCAGTTCTTC
TRBJ1-2 | few | TRBD1 | TRBV19 | CASNLQGAGGYTF | TGTGCCAGTAACCTACAGGGGGCGGGTGGCTACACCTTC
TRBJ1-6 | - | - | TRBV5-5 | CASSWSPGGQNSPLHF | TGTGCCAGCAGCTGGAGCCCTGGCGGACAAAATTCACCCCTCCACTTT
TRBJ2-7 | - | - | TRBV11-3 | CASSLEEGFEQYF | TGTGCCAGCAGCTTAGAGGAGGGGTTCGAGCAGTACTTC
TRBJ2-7 | - | TRBD1 | TRBV4-1 | CASSHVRSGTGAYEQYF | TGCGCCAGCAGCCACGTAAGGAGCGGGACAGGGGCCTACGAGCAGTACTTC
TRBJ1-5 | - | TRBD1 | TRBV6-2/TRBV6-3 | CASSLGQGRNQPQHF | TGTGCCAGCAGTTTGGGACAGGGACGCAATCAGCCCCAGCATTTT
TRBJ1-5 | - | - | TRBV7-2 | CASSLNPGGGNQPQHF | TGTGCCAGCAGCTTAAACCCCGGCGGGGGCAATCAGCCCCAGCATTTT
TRBJ1-6 | few | - | TRBV5-1 | CASSETSFSSYNSPLHF | TGCGCCAGCAGCGAAACATCTTTCAGCTCCTATAATTCACCCCTCCACTTT
TRBJ1-6 | - | - | TRBV30 | CAEEDRPNSPLHF | TGTGCGGAGGAGGACAGACCTAATTCACCCCTCCACTTT
TRBJ1-1 | - | - | TRBV18 | CASSPLGPGTNTEAFF | TGTGCCAGCTCACCACTCGGTCCAGGGACAAACACTGAAGCTTTCTTT
TRBJ1-1 | - | - | TRBV5-1 | CASSLGWGETEAFF | TGCGCCAGCAGCTTGGGGTGGGGAGAGACTGAAGCTTTCTTT
TRBJ2-2 | few | - | TRBV4-2 | CASSQPRAGASTGELFF | TGTGCCAGCAGCCAGCCCCGGGCGGGGGCCTCCACCGGGGAGCTGTTTTTT
TRBJ1-3 | - | TRBD1 | TRBV7-2 | CASRDRSSGNTIYF | TGTGCCAGCAGGGACAGGAGCTCTGGAAACACCATATATTTT
TRBJ1-5 | - | - | TRBV6-1 | CASSDWSGRRNQPQHF | TGTGCCAGCAGTGATTGGTCAGGTCGTCGAAATCAGCCCCAGCATTTT
TRBJ2-3 | - | - | TRBV2 | CASMLGLGTDTQYF | TGTGCCAGCATGCTTGGACTCGGAACAGATACGCAGTATTTT
TRBJ1-1 | - | - | TRBV9 | CASSLQGGGTEAFF | TGTGCCAGCAGCCTACAGGGTGGGGGCACTGAAGCTTTCTTT
TRBJ1-3 | once | - | TRBV10-2 | CASNGGASGNTIYF | TGCGCCAGCAACGGGGGGGCCTCTGGAAACACCATATATTTT
TRBJ2-3 | - | TRBD2 | TRBV6-1 | CASSVAAGVFSTDTQYF | TGTGCCAGCAGTGTAGCAGCGGGGGTTTTTAGCACAGATACGCAGTATTTT
TRBJ2-3 | - | - | TRBV5-1 | CASSLEMAGTSTDTQYF | TGCGCCAGCAGCTTGGAAATGGCGGGGACTAGCACAGATACGCAGTATTTT
TRBJ2-5 | - | - | TRBV2 | CASSQYQETQYF | TGTGCCAGCAGTCAGTACCAAGAGACCCAGTACTTC
TRBJ1-4 | - | - | TRBV5-1 | CASSLAAWATNEKLFF | TGCGCCAGCAGCTTGGCGGCTTGGGCTACTAATGAAAAACTGTTTTTT
TRBJ2-3 | - | - | TRBV5-1 | CASRTEGTDTQYF | TGCGCCAGCAGAACGGAGGGTACAGATACGCAGTATTTT
TRBJ1-1 | - | - | TRBV30 | CAWSLGPGGTEAFF | TGTGCCTGGAGTTTGGGCCCGGGGGGCACTGAAGCTTTCTTT
TRBJ2-2 | once | - | TRBV30 | CAWSTGNTGELFF | TGTGCCTGGAGCACAGGGAACACCGGGGAGCTGTTTTTT
TRBJ1-1 | - | - | TRBV19 | CASTVGAEAFF | TGTGCCAGTACAGTCGGGGCTGAAGCTTTCTTT
TRBJ1-5 | - | - | TRBV21-1 | CATPPRANQPQHF | TGTGCCACCCCTCCCAGGGCTAATCAGCCCCAGCATTTT
TRBJ2-1 | - | TRBD2 | TRBV5-1 | CASSLPTSGDYNEQFF | TGCGCCAGCAGCCTACCGACTAGCGGAGACTACAATGAGCAGTTCTTC
TRBJ1-6 | - | - | TRBV5-1 | CASSIGSNNSPLHF | TGCGCCAGCAGCATCGGGTCCAATAATTCACCCCTCCACTTT